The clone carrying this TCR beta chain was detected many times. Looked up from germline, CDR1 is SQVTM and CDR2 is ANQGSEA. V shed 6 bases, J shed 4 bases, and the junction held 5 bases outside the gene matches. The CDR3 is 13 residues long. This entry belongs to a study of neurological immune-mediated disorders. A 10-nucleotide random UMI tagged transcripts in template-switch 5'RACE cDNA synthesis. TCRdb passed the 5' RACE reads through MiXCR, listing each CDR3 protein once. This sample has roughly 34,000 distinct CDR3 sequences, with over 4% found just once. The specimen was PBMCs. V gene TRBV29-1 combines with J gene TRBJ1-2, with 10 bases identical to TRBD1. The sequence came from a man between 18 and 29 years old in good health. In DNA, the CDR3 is TGCAGCGTGGACCGGACAGGGGGCTATGGCTACACCTTC. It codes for CSVDRTGGYGYTF. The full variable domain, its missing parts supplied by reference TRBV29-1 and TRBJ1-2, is SAVISQKPSRDICQRGTSLTIQCQVDSQVTMMFWYRQQPGQSLTLIATANQGSEATYESGFVIDKFPISRPNLTFSTLTVSNMSPEDSSIYLCSVDRTGGYGYTFGSGTRLTVV.